Listed below are T cell receptor beta chains from one sample, sequenced in a study of identifying expanded T cells in peripheral blood. The repertoire was sequenced with immunoSEQ multiplex PCR; TCRdb's copy has only in-frame clones and lacks some. The data contain about 94,000 clones, 70% to 90% of them singletons. The specimen was blood. The receptor set was obtained from a person aged 18 to 75 in good health. The CDR3 runs from the conserved cysteine through the conserved F or W. D genes are given only for firm matches. Expanded clones are given a class, and other clones once, few, many or no size at all.

V gene: TRBV9
J gene: TRBJ2-7
D gene: .
clone size: .
CDR3 DNA: TGTGCCAGCAGCGTCGGCGGAAGCTCCTACGAGCAGTACTTC
CDR3 protein: CASSVGGSSYEQYF

V gene: TRBV5-1
J gene: TRBJ2-7
D gene: .
clone size: .
CDR3 DNA: TGCGCCAGCAGCTTGGACCGTCAGTGGGACTACGAGCAGTACTTC
CDR3 protein: CASSLDRQWDYEQYF

V gene: TRBV30
J gene: TRBJ1-1
D gene: TRBD1
clone size: few
CDR3 DNA: TGTGCCTGGATCTCGGGACAGTATCCCCCGCGACGTAAGGGCACTGAAGCTTTCTTT
CDR3 protein: CAWISGQYPPRRKGTEAFF

V gene: TRBV11-3
J gene: TRBJ1-2
D gene: .
clone size: .
CDR3 DNA: TGTGCCAGCAGCTTAGTGAGAGGGGGAGGCTACACCTTC
CDR3 protein: CASSLVRGGGYTF

V gene: TRBV9
J gene: TRBJ2-7
D gene: TRBD2
clone size: .
CDR3 DNA: TGTGCCAGCAGCGCCGACCGCTGGGGGGGGGACGAGCAGTACTTC
CDR3 protein: CASSADRWGGDEQYF

V gene: TRBV6-4
J gene: TRBJ2-1
D gene: .
clone size: .
CDR3 DNA: TGTGCCAGCAGTGACAGCATTAGGGCTTTCAGTGCCTACAATGAGCAGTTCTTC
CDR3 protein: CASSDSIRAFSAYNEQFF

V gene: TRBV11-2
J gene: TRBJ1-4
D gene: .
clone size: .
CDR3 DNA: TGTGCCAGCAGCTTGAACTACCTGGGGGTTGGGGAAAAACTGTTTTTT
CDR3 protein: CASSLNYLGVGEKLFF

V gene: TRBV7-2
J gene: TRBJ1-2
D gene: .
clone size: once
CDR3 DNA: TGTGCCAGCAGCCTACGCCTATCTGGGGGGGATGGCTACACCTTC
CDR3 protein: CASSLRLSGGDGYTF

V gene: TRBV14
J gene: TRBJ2-7
D gene: .
clone size: .
CDR3 DNA: TGTGCCAGCAGCCTTGGATCCGGTTACGAGCAGTACTTC
CDR3 protein: CASSLGSGYEQYF

V gene: TRBV5-4
J gene: TRBJ2-3
D gene: TRBD2
clone size: .
CDR3 DNA: TGTGCCAGCAGCGTCCTAGCGGGAGGCACAGATACGCAGTATTTT
CDR3 protein: CASSVLAGGTDTQYF